This T cell receptor beta chain was captured by sequencing in a study of blood T cell repertoires in COVID-19. The overall study: Specimens from acute and convalescent COVID-19 originated in the United States, Italy and Spain.

Recovery among Cohort 3 donors was established by two negative PCRs, clearance, or symptom resolution. TCRdb's copy holds only in-frame clones and misses some; the assay was immunoSEQ multiplex PCR. This table has 230,000 or so clones, 88% appearing once. The origin of this receptor is a woman aged 25 to 39 who had recovered from COVID-19. The source material was PBMCs or T cells enriched from blood (not recorded which).

The CDR3 sequence is CASSLGTSVGEQYF. The CDR3 DNA sequence: TGTGCCAGCAGCTTAGGGACTAGCGTTGGAGAGCAGTACTTC. The gene calls are TRBV11-3 and TRBJ2-7, with 9 bases fitting TRBD2. Germline V gene data show CDR1 as SGHNT and CDR2 as YENEEA. CDR3 length: 14 amino acids. V was pared by 1 base and J by 7 bases, with 5 bases of the junction left unmatched.